This entry features one TCR beta chain sequence. This clone's antigen is unknown. It has no much larger one-base neighbor in the sample; base qualities were not kept. The immunoSEQ Assay, a bias-controlled multiplex PCR, was used to amplify TCRbeta CDR3 regions from genomic DNA. The study's own analysis went as follows. The number of nucleated cells in each sample was estimated by amplification of reference gene primers within the assay. To quantify the absolute abundance of each unique TCRbeta CDR3 rearrangement, sequence reads were collapsed and filtered. For each sample, productive Simpson clonality was calculated as the square root of Simpson's diversity index over productive rearrangements. TCRdb holds this immuneACCESS table with in-frame rearrangements only. Some clones are missing; in checked studies, unresolved V genes explain under half, and the rest has no known cause. The V and J calls and the clone size are those of that table, but D and trimming were determined from the DNA. In all, the sample holds around 170,000 clones, and approximately 79% of those were seen once. The ten largest clones represent approximately 15% of the sample.

Whole blood was collected in K2EDTA tubes by collaborating institutions according to the institutions' own protocols. For TCRbeta analysis, collaborators shipped samples in one of three forms: frozen whole blood, isolated PBMCs, or DNA extracted from either of those sample types. The source of the sample is a study of blood T cell repertoires in COVID-19 (TCRdb year 2020). Some background on the complete study: Samples covering the acute and convalescent phases of COVID-19 were provided by collaborators in the United States, Italy and Spain. The prospective study material was composed of cDNA or gDNA derived from T cells, B-cell-depleted T cells, or PBMCs. The sample metadata nearly always contained a de-identified subject ID, COVID-19 status, age in years and sex. The samples were drawn from the first 160 participants of the ongoing ImmuneRACE study and from 1,254 subjects provided by 6 global collaborators. The repertoires were released in a freely available public database intended as a resource for research on the immune response to SARS-CoV-2. Where available, HLA class I and class II types were obtained from metadata supplied by the sample provider rather than from assay-based typing. Deeply sampled blood TCRbeta repertoires from subjects exposed to, actively infected with, or recovered from COVID-19 were included in the dataset.

Study-wide conclusions, independent of this receptor: The amount of clinical and demographic metadata varied by source and participant and was provided uncurated.

The source material was peripheral blood. This sequence originates from a young man with active or convalescent COVID-19.

The DNA sequence is as follows: TGTGCCAGCAGTTACAGGGGACCCGGGACAGGGGCCCTAAGCACAGATACGCAGTATTTT. The encoded protein is CASSYRGPGTGALSTDTQYF. The chain joins TRBV6-2 or TRBV6-3 to TRBJ2-3; 10 central bases correspond to TRBD1. Relative to germline, V is missing 2 bases and J is missing 0 bases, with 14 bases of the junction outside any gene match. The CDR3 measures 20 amino acids from cysteine to phenylalanine. Only CDR3 DNA remains: 60 bases, in frame from the first base. Per the germline V gene, MNHEY is the CDR1 and SVGEGT is the CDR2.